This is a list of T cell receptor beta chains from one sample in a study of blood T cell repertoires in COVID-19. Data came from immunoSEQ multiplex PCR; TCRdb stores just in-frame clones and leaves some out. The sample yields some 200,000 clones, roughly 84% seen once. The sample comprised peripheral blood. These receptors were obtained from a woman aged 25 to 45 who had recovered from COVID-19. The CDR3 runs from the conserved cysteine through the conserved F or W. The order of the fields is D gene, J gene, V gene, clone size, CDR3 DNA, CDR3 protein. D genes are given only for firm matches. Clone size is not always given. Where it is, it says once, few, many or a class for expanded clones.

TRBD1 TRBJ1-2 TRBV7-9 NA TGTGCCAGCAGCATTACCGGGACAGGGGGATATGGCTACACCTTC CASSITGTGGYGYTF
TRBD1 TRBJ1-1 TRBV7-3 NA TGTGCCAGCAGCTTATCGGGACAGGGGTACACTGAAGCTTTCTTT CASSLSGQGYTEAFF
NA TRBJ1-5 TRBV27 NA TGTGCCAGCAGTTTATCGAGGGCGGGGGGCAATCAGCCCCAGCATTTT CASSLSRAGGNQPQHF
NA TRBJ1-2 TRBV7-2 NA TGTGCCAGCAGCTTAGCACACAACTATGGCTACACCTTC CASSLAHNYGYTF
TRBD1 TRBJ2-3 TRBV19 NA TGTGCCAGTAGCCAACAGGGGCCGATTAGCACAGATACGCAGTATTTT CASSQQGPISTDTQYF
NA TRBJ1-5 TRBV28 few TGTGCCAGCAGTTTCGGGGGATACCAGCCCCAGCATTTT CASSFGGYQPQHF
TRBD1 TRBJ1-2 TRBV28 once TGTGCCAGCAGTGCCCTTATGGGACAGGGGCTCTATGGCTACACCTTC CASSALMGQGLYGYTF
NA TRBJ1-5 TRBV15 NA TGTGCCACCAGCAGAGATCCAGGGAATCAGCCCCAGCATTTT CATSRDPGNQPQHF
NA TRBJ1-1 TRBV7-9 NA TGTGCCAGCAGCTTACCTCGACGGCGGGACGAAGCTTTCTTT CASSLPRRRDEAFF
NA TRBJ2-1 TRBV7-9 NA TGTGCCAGCAGCTTAATGAGGGGACGGCCGGAGGGCAATGAGCAGTTCTTC CASSLMRGRPEGNEQFF
NA TRBJ2-7 TRBV27 NA TGTGCCAGCAGTTTCCAGGGCTCCTACGAGCAGTACTTC CASSFQGSYEQYF
TRBD2 TRBJ2-7 TRBV7-2 NA TGTGCCAGCAGCCCAAAGGCCTTAACGCTAGCGGGAGGGCCGTACGAGCAGTACTTC CASSPKALTLAGGPYEQYF
TRBD1 TRBJ2-5 TRBV7-3 NA TGTGCCAGCAGCTTGGACAGGGGCGGAGAGACCCAGTACTTC CASSLDRGGETQYF
NA TRBJ2-5 TRBV10-3 NA TGTGCCATCAGTGAGTCGCTAGTGGCAACCCAGGAGACCCAGTACTTC CAISESLVATQETQYF
TRBD1 TRBJ1-2 TRBV5-4 NA TGTGCCAGCAGCTTGAGTAGGACAGGGGCGACCTATGGCTACACCTTC CASSLSRTGATYGYTF
TRBD2 TRBJ2-3 TRBV6-4 NA TGTGCCAGCAGCAGGACTAGCGAGGGCACAGATACGCAGTATTTT CASSRTSEGTDTQYF
TRBD1 TRBJ2-7 TRBV3-1/TRBV3-2 NA TGTGCCAGCAGCCAATTACCGCAGGGGGCCTCCTACGAGCAGTACTTC CASSQLPQGASYEQYF
TRBD1 TRBJ1-4 TRBV28 NA TGTGCCACTAAAGCCGGGACAGGGTATAGTGAAAAACTGTTTTTT CATKAGTGYSEKLFF
TRBD1 TRBJ2-7 TRBV6-1 once TGTGCCAGCAGTGGCGGACAGGGGGCATTGACCTACGAGCAGTACTTC CASSGGQGALTYEQYF
NA TRBJ1-2 TRBV6-5 NA TGTGCCAGCAGTTCCGGGTCAGGGATGGCCTATGGCTACACCTTC CASSSGSGMAYGYTF
NA TRBJ1-1 TRBV5-1 once TGCGCCAGCAGCTTGGAATCGGCAGGGAACACTGAAGCTTTCTTT CASSLESAGNTEAFF
TRBD1 TRBJ2-5 TRBV30 NA TGTGCCTGGAGTGATTGGGACAGTCTTGAGGAGACCCAGTACTTC CAWSDWDSLEETQYF
NA TRBJ2-7 TRBV5-6 NA TGTGCCAGCAGCTTCTCGGGATCCTACGAGCAGTACTTC CASSFSGSYEQYF
NA TRBJ1-2 TRBV28 few TGTGCCAGCAGTTTATCGCAGGTTTCTAACTATGGCTACACCTTC CASSLSQVSNYGYTF
NA TRBJ2-1 TRBV5-5 few TGTGCCAGCAGCTTGGGAGTCGGCGGGGAGCAGTTCTTC CASSLGVGGEQFF
NA TRBJ1-2 TRBV9 once TGTGCCAGCAGCGTAGCAGGATCTGATGGCTACACCTTC CASSVAGSDGYTF
TRBD2 TRBJ2-1 TRBV6-2/TRBV6-3 NA TGTGCCAGCAGTTTTGTACTAGCGGGAGATTTTGAGCAGTTCTTC CASSFVLAGDFEQFF
NA TRBJ1-3 TRBV5-6 NA TGTGCCAGCAGCTATGGGACTCCGATGGGCACCATATATTTT CASSYGTPMGTIYF
TRBD2 TRBJ2-1 TRBV5-4 NA TGTGCCAGCAGCTTGGGGGGACTAGGGGAATACAATGAGCAGTTCTTC CASSLGGLGEYNEQFF
NA TRBJ1-2 TRBV9 NA TGTGCCAGCAGCGTATTAGAGGGCCACTATGGCTACACCTTC CASSVLEGHYGYTF
NA TRBJ2-1 TRBV5-1 NA TGCGCCAGCAGCTTGAACGGGAAAGGGCAGTTCTTC CASSLNGKGQFF